A single sample is the source of the 6 T cell receptor beta chains below, sequenced in a study of glioma-infiltrating T cells. Using RNA template, CDR3s of TCR alpha and beta were amplified with iRepertoire arm-PCR. TCRdb reprocessed the multiplex PCR reads via MiXCR and lists one record per CDR3 protein. The table includes 100,000 to 150,000 distinct CDR3 sequences, approximately 23% detected once. Sequenced input: glioma tissue, nonneoplastic brain tissue, or PBMCs (not recorded which). The origin of the receptors is a human donor with low-grade glioma or glioblastoma, undergoing nonglioma brain surgery, or in good health (not recorded which).

This clonotype was seen at least ten times. The chain combines TRBV19 with TRBJ2-1; 10 bases map to TRBD2. The junction had 4 bases not matched to a gene; V was cut back by 7 bases and J by 7 bases. Germline CDR1 and CDR2: LNHDA and SQIVND (reference sequence). The CDR3 extends over 13 amino acids. CDR3 region: CASKSSGSNEQFF. CDR3 sequence (DNA): TGTGCCAGTAAGTCTAGCGGGAGTAATGAGCAGTTCTTC.

The chain employs TRBV27 and TRBJ1-1, with D perhaps matching TRBD1 (5 bases). CDR3 size: 14 residues. CDR1 MNHEY and CDR2 SMNVEV come from the germline V gene (reference sequence). Trimming pared 8 bases from V and 1 base from J, leaving 14 bases between. The CDR3 loop reads CASAQGASNTEAFF. CDR3 nucleotides: TGTGCCAGCGCTCAAGGGGCTTCGAACACTGAAGCTTTCTTT.

This clonotype was seen at least ten times. This chain joins TRBV2 and TRBJ1-2; D is unresolved. V was clipped by 3 bases and J by 7 bases, with 12 bases between them. The CDR3 has 13 residues. Germline CDR1 SNHLY, CDR2 FYNNEI. CDR3 DNA: TGTGCCAGCAGTGACGGTCGAGGATCTGGCTACACCTTC. Its translation is CASSDGRGSGYTF. The full variable domain, with the rest looked up from reference TRBV2 and TRBJ1-2, is EPEVTQTPSHQVTQMGQEVILRCVPISNHLYFYWYRQILGQKVEFLVSFYNNEISEKSEIFDDQFSVERPDGSNFTLKIRSTKLEDSAMYFCASSDGRGSGYTFGSGTRLTVV.

This clonotype came up many times. The chain uses TRBV4-1 and TRBJ2-1, with D possibly called TRBD1 or TRBD2 (5 bases each). The CDR3 extends over 13 amino acids. V dropped 5 bases and J dropped 6 bases, with 11 bases sitting between them. CDR1 and CDR2 from the germline V gene are MGHRA and YSYEKL. The CDR3: CASSLPGPNEQFF. CDR3 in DNA: TGCGCCAGCAGCTTACCGGGACCCAATGAGCAGTTCTTC.

The chain has TRBV4-2 and TRBJ2-5, with 14 bases lining up with TRBD2. V trimming: 4 bases; J trimming: 13 bases; junction bases outside the gene matches: 14. This CDR3 is 16 amino acids long. The germline gives CDR1 LGHNA, CDR2 YNFKEQ. The CDR3: CASSLGLAGEGETRYF. CDR3 nucleotides: TGTGCCAGCAGCCTGGGACTAGCGGGAGAAGGGGAGACAAGGTACTTC.

Many counts were recorded for this clonotype. The CDR3 is CASSYSGQVYEQYF. The CDR3 region has the DNA TGTGCCAGCAGTTACTCGGGCCAGGTCTACGAGCAGTACTTC. This chain connects TRBV6-6 to TRBJ2-7, with D unresolved. Trimming shortened V by 0 bases and J by 3 bases, and 9 bases separated the two germline ends. The germline V gene has CDR1 MNHNY and CDR2 SVGAGI (reference sequence). CDR3 size: 14 residues.